Following are 25 T cell receptor beta chains from one sample sequenced in a study of T cell repertoires in cytomegalovirus infection. These TCRs are of unknown antigen specificity. MiXCR was run by TCRdb on the reads, yielding one entry per CDR3 protein. The sample includes nearly 700,000 distinct CDR3 sequences, about 30% of them seen just once. Source: cultured PBMCs, taken from culture after CMV antigen stimulation. These receptors all stem from a human donor in good health (CMV status not recorded). Some clones in this sample may be carry-over from other donors' samples.

The sample holds many counts of this clonotype. The V gene is TRBV6-2 or TRBV6-3, the J gene TRBJ1-1; the D gene is possibly TRBD1 (6 bases). The CDR3 is 15 residues long. Germline CDR1 is MNHEY and CDR2 is SVGEGT. V gave up 4 bases and J gave up 0 bases, with 12 bases separating them. The CDR3 coding sequence is TGTGCCAGCAGTTTTACGACAGGAATGAACACTGAAGCTTTCTTT. Amino acids: CASSFTTGMNTEAFF.

The rearrangement joins TRBV20-1 to TRBJ2-1; D gene ambiguous. V was pared by 3 bases and J by 3 bases, with 12 bases between. Germline lookup yields CDR1 DFQATT and CDR2 SNEGSKA (reference sequence). There are 14 residues in the CDR3. The CDR3, as DNA: TGCAGTGCTAGTCCGCCCCCTGGCTACAATGAGCAGTTCTTC. This translates into CSASPPPGYNEQFF.

At least ten counts were recorded for this clonotype. The chain combines TRBV7-2 with TRBJ2-5; D might be TRBD2 (6 bases). V was shortened by 2 bases and J by 4 bases, with 14 bases between the two germline ends. From germline, CDR1 is SGHTA and CDR2 FQGNSA. The CDR3 contains 15 residues. CDR3 nucleotides: TGTGCCAGCAGCTTAATTAGCGGCCTGCCAGAGACCCAGTACTTC. Translating it yields CASSLISGLPETQYF.

There are many counts of this clonotype. The rearrangement joins TRBV7-6 to TRBJ2-7; 10 nucleotides line up with TRBD1. CDR3 length: 15 amino acids. Germline V gene data show CDR1 as SGHVS and CDR2 as FNYEAQ. The V and J ends lost 4 bases and 5 bases, in that order; junction bases with no gene match: 8. The CDR3 loop is CASSSPGTGVDEQYF. Written as DNA, the CDR3 is TGTGCCAGCAGCTCCCCCGGGACAGGGGTGGACGAGCAGTACTTC. Based on the CDR3 plus reference TRBV7-6 and TRBJ2-7, the full variable domain is GAGVSQSPRYKVTKRGQDVALRCDPISGHVSLYWYRQALGQGPEFLTYFNYEAQQDKSGLPNDRFSAERPEGSISTLTIQRTEQRDSAMYRCASSSPGTGVDEQYFGPGTRLTVT.

This clonotype was detected ten times or more. The gene calls are TRBV12-3 or TRBV12-4 and TRBJ2-7; D might be TRBD1 (6 bases). This CDR3 has 14 residues. Trimming removed 1 base at V and 3 bases at J, with 10 bases between. The CDR3 DNA follows: TGTGCCAGCAGTTTAGAGGACAGAAGCTACGAGCAGTACTTC. Its protein is CASSLEDRSYEQYF.

This clonotype was counted many times. CDR3 bases: TGTGCCAGCACCCCAGGATTTATCACAGATACGCAGTATTTT. This encodes CASTPGFITDTQYF. The chain joins TRBV12-3 or TRBV12-4 to TRBJ2-3; D unresolved. The CDR3 is 14 amino acids. V lost 7 bases and J lost 2, with 13 bases in between.

This clonotype was recorded at least ten times. This chain connects TRBV12-3 or TRBV12-4 to TRBJ2-3; D call uncertain. The V end was cut by 7 bases, the J end by 3 bases, with 5 bases between. The CDR3 contains 11 residues. CDR3 residues: CASKYTDTQYF. In nucleotides, the CDR3 is TGTGCCAGCAAGTATACAGATACGCAGTATTTT.

In its sample, this clonotype was seen many times. The chain combines TRBV7-2 with TRBJ1-1; D uncertain. Trimming left V 2 bases short and J 5 bases short, with 12 bases between. Germline loops: CDR1 SGHTA, CDR2 FQGNSA. The CDR3 contains 14 residues. In nucleotides, the CDR3 is TGTGCCAGCAGCTTATATGTGGGGAGAACTGAAGCTTTCTTT. Protein product: CASSLYVGRTEAFF.

The genes are TRBV10-3 and TRBJ2-1; D is possibly TRBD1 or TRBD2 (5 bases each). Germline CDR1 reads ENHRY; CDR2 reads SYGVKD. The CDR3 consists of 16 residues. The V end lost 0 bases, the J end lost 7 bases, and 16 bases lay between the germline ends. The CDR3 DNA sequence: TGTGCCATCAGTGAGTCGATAAGATCGAGGGGAAATGAGCAGTTCTTC. This sequence encodes CAISESIRSRGNEQFF.

The chain couples TRBV6-2 or TRBV6-3 to TRBJ2-1; D is possibly TRBD1 or TRBD2 (6 bases each). The CDR3 sequence is 14 residues long. CDR1 MNHEY and CDR2 SVGEGT come from the germline V gene. Trimming removed 0 bases at V and 10 bases at J, with 13 bases between. The CDR3 DNA reads as TGTGCCAGCAGTTACTCGATGGCGGGACAAGAGCAGTTCTTC. Translation gives CASSYSMAGQEQFF.

The V gene is TRBV12-3 or TRBV12-4, the J gene TRBJ1-1; D is unclear. The germline V and J ends were trimmed by 5 bases and 1 base, with 14 bases remaining between them. CDR3 length: 15 residues. The DNA of the CDR3 is TGTGCCAGCAGTCAATATTTGCTTGGGAACACTGAAGCTTTCTTT. Protein sequence: CASSQYLLGNTEAFF.

V usage is TRBV6-6 and J usage is TRBJ1-2, with 8 nucleotides matching TRBD1. V lost 6 bases, J lost 6 bases, and 6 bases stayed unmatched. Germline V gene sequence: CDR1 MNHNY, CDR2 SVGAGI (reference sequence). There are 13 residues in the CDR3. CDR3: CASRTGELDGYTF. As DNA, the CDR3 is TGTGCCAGCAGGACAGGGGAATTAGATGGCTACACCTTC.

This clonotype was picked up a small number of times. The rearrangement joins TRBV7-2 to TRBJ2-3, with a weak D call TRBD1 (6 bases). This CDR3 is built from 15 residues. Germline assignment: CDR1 SGHTA and CDR2 FQGNSA. V lost 3 bases to trimming and J lost 1 base, with 11 bases between them. CDR3 sequence: CASSFDWGRTDTQYF. The DNA of the CDR3 is TGTGCCAGCAGCTTCGATTGGGGGCGCACAGATACGCAGTATTTT. Full variable domain (remainder filled in from reference TRBV7-2 and TRBJ2-3): GAGVSQSPSNKVTEKGKDVELRCDPISGHTALYWYRQSLGQGLEFLIYFQGNSAPDKSGLPSDRFSAERTGGSVSTLTIQRTQQEDSAVYLCASSFDWGRTDTQYFGPGTRLTVL.

In this sample, this clonotype turned up a few times. The CDR3: CASSQEVVAGTEDTQYF. Written as DNA, the CDR3 is TGCGCCAGCAGCCAAGAGGTGGTAGCGGGAACGGAAGATACGCAGTATTTT. V usage is TRBV4-3 and J usage is TRBJ2-3; 8 nucleotides match TRBD2. The CDR3 contains 17 residues. Germline-derived CDR1 and CDR2 are LGHNA and YSLEER. Germline trimming cut 0 bases from V and 5 bases from J; bases unmatched to any gene: 10.

J is TRBJ2-3 and V is TRBV7-9, with a possible D match to TRBD1 (5 bases). Germline V CDR1 and CDR2: SEHNR, FQNEAQ (reference sequence). This CDR3 comprises 12 residues. V lost 6 bases and J 3 bases, leaving 7 bases between the germline ends. The CDR3: CASRGRTDTQYF. DNA for the CDR3: TGTGCCAGCAGGGGGCGGACAGATACGCAGTATTTT.

This clonotype was seen repeatedly, ten times or more. The rearrangement uses TRBV10-3 and TRBJ2-3; the match to TRBD1 covers 8 bases. This CDR3 contains 14 residues. The germline CDR1 and CDR2 sequences are ENHRY and SYGVKD. J was trimmed by 2 bases and V by 7 bases; bases with no gene match: 5. CDR3 sequence (DNA): TGTGCCATCAATGGACAGGGAGACACAGATACGCAGTATTTT. Translating it yields CAINGQGDTDTQYF.

This clonotype showed up just a few times. The chain is built from TRBV6-1 and TRBJ1-1; D may be TRBD1 (5 bases). The germline gives CDR1 MNHNS, CDR2 SASEGT. The germline V and J ends were trimmed by 1 base and 12 bases, with 12 bases remaining between them. The CDR3 is made up of 12 amino acids. CDR3 loop: CASSEDRGGTFF. The CDR3 bases are TGTGCCAGCAGTGAAGATAGGGGCGGAACTTTCTTT.

A few counts support this clonotype. The rearrangement joins TRBV10-3 to TRBJ2-7, with 7 nucleotides matching TRBD1. Looked up from germline, CDR1 is ENHRY and CDR2 is SYGVKD. The CDR3 contains 14 residues. V dropped 7 bases and J dropped 2; count of bases not matched to a gene: 8. CDR3 DNA sequence: TGTGCCATCACTGCGACAGGGCGTACCTACGAGCAGTACTTC. Protein: CAITATGRTYEQYF.

This clonotype was observed a few times. V is TRBV12-3 or TRBV12-4 and J is TRBJ2-2; the D is unclear. The CDR3 length is 15 residues. The germline V and J ends were trimmed by 3 bases and 3 bases, with 11 bases remaining between them. In DNA, the CDR3 is TGTGCCAGCAGTTTGCGGCAGAGATACACCGGGGAGCTGTTTTTT. Protein product: CASSLRQRYTGELFF.

This clonotype was detected a few times. This rearrangement joins TRBV7-6 to TRBJ2-1, with 7 bases fitting TRBD2. Looked up from germline, CDR1 is SGHVS and CDR2 is FNYEAQ. The CDR3 runs 14 residues. The V and J ends lost 2 bases and 6 bases, in that order; junction bases with no gene match: 4. The CDR3 DNA sequence: TGTGCCAGCAGCTTAAGGGCGGGGGTCAATGAGCAGTTCTTC. Translation gives CASSLRAGVNEQFF.

This clonotype was observed a handful of times. One end of the junction fails to match germline, which may point to a read error. This chain links TRBV3-1 with TRBJ2-3, with a weak D call TRBD2 (5 bases). The CDR3 loop spans 14 amino acids. The germline gives CDR1 LGHDT, CDR2 YNNKEL (reference sequence). Here the CDR3 DNA reads TGTGCCAGCACTCTAGCAGCCAGCACAGATACGCAGTATTTC. Translation gives CASTLAASTDTQYF.

This clonotype was seen a single time. The rearrangement links TRBV5-5 to TRBJ2-3; no reliable D call. CDR1 SGHKS and CDR2 YYEKEE come from the germline V gene (reference sequence). Trimming pared 4 bases from V and 1 base from J, leaving 10 bases between. The CDR3 runs to 14 residues. CDR3 coding DNA: TGTGCCAGCAGCGAGTTCAGCGGCACAGATACGCAGTATTTT. Residues: CASSEFSGTDTQYF.

This clonotype has more than one count but fewer than ten. The V and J genes are TRBV6-6 and TRBJ2-5; D not resolved. CDR1 MNHNY and CDR2 SVGAGI come from the germline V gene (reference sequence). CDR3 length: 15 amino acids. The germline V and J ends were trimmed by 8 bases and 1 base, with 17 bases remaining between them. Here the CDR3 reads CASGYRGVVQETQYF. The CDR3 bases are TGTGCCAGCGGATACCGAGGAGTAGTCCAAGAGACCCAGTACTTC.

The rearrangement joins TRBV5-4 to TRBJ2-5; D gene ambiguous. Germline assignment: CDR1 SGHNT and CDR2 YYREEE (reference sequence). The CDR3 has 13 amino acids. V was shortened by 7 bases and J by 5 bases, with 15 bases between the two germline ends. The CDR3 here is CASGPPQLETQYF. The DNA of the CDR3 is TGTGCCAGCGGACCCCCCCAATTGGAGACCCAGTACTTC. Combining the CDR3 with reference TRBV5-4 and TRBJ2-5 gives the whole variable domain ETGVTQSPTHLIKTRGQQVTLRCSSQSGHNTVSWYQQALGQGPQFIFQYYREEENGRGNFPPRFSGLQFPNYSSELNVNALELDDSALYLCASGPPQLETQYFGPGTRLLVL.

V and J are TRBV20-1 and TRBJ2-2; 8 nucleotides line up with TRBD1. V was clipped by 1 base and J by 0 bases; unmatched bases: 7. Germline CDR1 DFQATT, CDR2 SNEGSKA (reference sequence). The CDR3 totals 17 residues. This CDR3 reads CSARASLDRANTGELFF. CDR3 sequence (DNA): TGCAGTGCTAGAGCCTCCCTGGACAGGGCGAACACCGGGGAGCTGTTTTTT.